The 30 T cell receptor beta chains in this list originate from one sample, sequenced in a study of T cell clonality in common variable immunodeficiency. TCRdb keeps only in-frame clones here, not all; method: immunoSEQ multiplex PCR. The sample yields tens of thousands of clones, without any singletons. Sequencing was done on a sample of peripheral blood mononuclear cells. These receptors were collected from a person between 18 and 70 years old in good health.

This clone showed up many times. The read stops 3 residues short of the end of the CDR3; the missing end is completed from the germline J gene. Additional DNA sequences in this sample encode the identical CDR3. This chain links TRBV6-1 with TRBJ2-1; 9 bases fit TRBD2. J was trimmed by 7 bases and V by 2 bases; bases with no gene match: 6. This CDR3 has 15 amino acids. CDR1 and CDR2 from the germline V gene are MNHNS and SASEGT. CDR3 region: CASSEILAGGNEQFF. CDR3 DNA, as far as it was read: TGTGCCAGCAGTGAAATCCTTGCGGGGGGGAATGAG.

In its sample, this clone ranks as medium-sized (0.01 to 0.1%). Read sequence stops 3 residues before the CDR3 end, and the germline J gene provides the missing end. Other DNA sequences from this sample encode an identical CDR3 as well. The chain is built from TRBV5-4 and TRBJ2-7; possible D gene TRBD2, 7 bases. The length of the CDR3 is 14 residues. The V and J ends lost 2 bases and 1 base respectively, with 10 bases between them. Germline V CDR1 and CDR2: SGHNT, YYREEE (reference sequence). The CDR3 here is CASSLGGGSYEQYF. The CDR3 DNA, read in part, is TGTGCCAGCAGCTTAGGGGGAGGGTCCTACGAG.

This clone has ten or more counts. The read halts 3 residues ahead of the CDR3 end, with the missing end drawn from the germline J gene. This sequence joins TRBV29-1 and TRBJ2-5, with unresolved D. CDR1 SQVTM and CDR2 ANQGSEA come from the germline V gene. V was trimmed by 5 bases and J by 0 bases, leaving 10 bases between them. The length of the CDR3 is 13 residues. The CDR3 sequence: CSVKGLYQETQYF. CDR3 DNA (partial): TGCAGCGTTAAAGGGCTTTACCAAGAGACC.

In this sample, this clone turned up a few times. The CDR3 extends 3 residues past the end of the read, so its final part is completed from the germline J gene. The rearrangement joins TRBV20-1 to TRBJ2-7; 7 bases agree with TRBD2. Germline lookup yields CDR1 DFQATT and CDR2 SNEGSKA (reference sequence). V shed 2 bases and J 2 bases; nucleotides not matched to a gene: 9. This CDR3 region has 15 residues. The CDR3 protein is CSARQGTSAAYEQYF. The sequenced part of the CDR3 DNA is TGCAGTGCTAGACAAGGAACTAGCGCCGCCTACGAG.

This clone was observed at least ten times. The sequenced CDR3 bases are TGTGCCAGCAGTTTTGACAACTCCTACGAG. It yields the protein CASSFDNSYE. The complete CDR3 protein is CASSFDNSYEQYF. The genes are TRBV6-2 or TRBV6-3 and TRBJ2-7; D gene uncertain. The CDR3 end lies 3 residues beyond the end of the read and is filled in from the germline J gene. The V and J ends lost 4 bases and 0 bases respectively, with 7 bases between them. This CDR3 comprises 13 residues. Germline V gene sequence: CDR1 MNHEY, CDR2 SVGEGT.

This clone appeared many times. CDR3 DNA, as far as it was read: TGTGCCAGCAGCTTTCCCGGGACAGGGTGGTACGAG. Translation gives CASSFPGTGWYE. The full-length CDR3 reads as CASSFPGTGWYEQYF. The V call is TRBV7-2, the J call TRBJ2-7; TRBD1 matches 9 bases. Coverage ceases 3 residues before the CDR3 finishes, and the germline J gene fills in the end. V lost 3 bases to trimming and J lost 4 bases; unmatched junction nucleotides: 7. Germline V gene lookup returns CDR1 SGHTA and CDR2 FQGNSA. CDR3 length: 15 amino acids.

This clone came up a few times. Read sequence stops 3 residues before the CDR3 end, and the germline J gene provides the missing end. This chain connects TRBV25-1 to TRBJ1-6; 7 bases map to TRBD1. The V gene's germline CDR1 is MGHDK and CDR2 SYGVNS. The junction had 6 bases not matched to a gene; V was cut back by 3 bases and J by 7 bases. The CDR3 is made up of 15 amino acids. The CDR3 here is CASSDSRDSNSPLHF. Incomplete CDR3 DNA: TGTGCCAGCAGTGACAGCCGGGACAGCAATTCACCC.

This clone has a count of ten or more. The read ends 3 residues early relative to the CDR3; the germline J gene fills the gap. This chain connects TRBV5-1 to TRBJ2-3; 10 bases align to TRBD1. Trimming removed 4 bases from V and 6 bases from J; junction bases left unmatched: 5. The CDR3 length is 14 residues. Looked up from germline, CDR1 is SGHRS and CDR2 is YFSETQ. Partial CDR3 DNA: TGCGCCAGCAGCCTTGGACAGGGGGGCGATACG. Amino acid sequence: CASSLGQGGDT. The full CDR3 protein is CASSLGQGGDTQYF. The variable domain in full, completed from reference TRBV5-1 and TRBJ2-3, reads KAGVTQTPRYLIKTRGQQVTLSCSPISGHRSVSWYQQTPGQGLQFLFEYFSETQRNKGNFPGRFSGRQFSNSRSEMNVSTLELGDSALYLCASSLGQGGDTQYFGPGTRLTVL.

This clone was seen many times. The CDR3 end falls 3 residues outside the read, so it is completed with the germline J gene. The V call is TRBV7-2, the J call TRBJ2-1; D uncertain. This CDR3 is 12 amino acids long. Deletions cut 3 bases from V and 9 bases from J, with 9 bases between. Germline V gene lookup returns CDR1 SGHTA and CDR2 FQGNSA. CDR3 in amino acids: CASSLSSSEQFF. CDR3 DNA (partial): TGTGCCAGCAGCTTGTCGAGCTCTGAG.

This clone was counted many times. The read terminates 3 residues before the CDR3 end, so the remaining end is supplied by the germline J gene. The chain links TRBV30 to TRBJ1-2; D call uncertain. The CDR3 is 13 amino acids. Trimming removed 0 bases from V and 2 bases from J, with 7 bases in between. In germline, CDR1 is GTSNPN, CDR2 SVGIG (reference sequence). CDR3 bases read: TGTGCCTGGAGTGTGACTGGGAACTATGGC. This translates into CAWSVTGNYG. The entire CDR3 reads CAWSVTGNYGYTF.

This clone was counted at least ten times. The read terminates 3 residues before the CDR3 end, so the remaining end is supplied by the germline J gene. The chain uses TRBV28 and TRBJ2-2; TRBD1 matches at 7 bases. Trimming at V came to 10 bases and at J to 1 base, leaving 3 bases not matched to a gene. The germline V gene has CDR1 MDHEN and CDR2 SYDVKM. The CDR3 runs to 13 residues. Incomplete CDR3 DNA: TGTGCCACCGGGACAGTGAACACCGGGGAG. Translation: CATGTVNTGE. The whole CDR3 protein is CATGTVNTGELFF.

Many counts were recorded for this clone. The CDR3 protein is CASSVGLVGYNEQFF. Incomplete CDR3 DNA: TGTGCCAGCAGCGTCGGACTAGTGGGCTACAATGAG. V is TRBV9 and J is TRBJ2-1; 7 positions agree with TRBD2. Sequencing ends 3 residues short of the CDR3 end; the germline J gene provides the rest. The CDR3 extends over 15 amino acids. Germline values: CDR1 SGDLS, CDR2 YYNGEE. Trimming took 2 bases from V and 3 from J; bases not matched to a gene: 5.

By share of the sample, this clone is medium-sized. CDR3 DNA, as far as it was read: TGTGCCAGCAGCCAAGGGCAGGGACAGGGGGCTACTGGGGCCAACGTC. Translation gives CASSQGQGQGATGANV. Given in full, the CDR3 is CASSQGQGQGATGANVLTF. The rearrangement links TRBV4-2 to TRBJ2-6; 12 bases agree with TRBD1. The CDR3 end lies 3 residues beyond the end of the read and is filled in from the germline J gene. This CDR3 has 19 amino acids. After removal of 1 base from V and 2 bases from J, the junction contained 6 bases not matched to a gene. CDR1 is LGHNA and CDR2 is YNFKEQ in the germline V gene.

This clone has ten or more counts. The CDR3 end is not reached by the read, which stops 3 residues before it; the germline J gene fills it in. The V and J genes are TRBV19 and TRBJ1-6; D is possibly TRBD1 (5 bases). The germline gives CDR1 LNHDA, CDR2 SQIVND (reference sequence). This CDR3 spans 14 amino acids. Deletions cut 3 bases from V and 9 bases from J, with 12 bases between. CDR3 sequence: CASSIQGVGSPLHF. Partial CDR3 DNA: TGTGCCAGTAGTATTCAAGGGGTTGGTTCACCC.

At least ten counts were recorded for this clone. The missing CDR3 end, 3 residues past where the read stops, is filled in from the germline J gene. The V gene is TRBV2, the J gene TRBJ2-2; unclear D gene. The CDR3 extends over 12 amino acids. Germline CDR1 is SNHLY and CDR2 is FYNNEI. V lost 5 bases to trimming and J lost 2 bases, with 3 bases between them. The CDR3 bases that were read are TGTGCCAGCAGTCATAACACCGGGGAG. Residues: CASSHNTGE. The full CDR3 sequence reads CASSHNTGELFF.

This clone was recorded many times. The read halts 3 residues ahead of the CDR3 end, with the missing end drawn from the germline J gene. The V call is TRBV7-3, the J call TRBJ2-1; tentatively, D is TRBD2 (5 bases). CDR1 and CDR2 from the germline V gene are SGHTA and FQGTGA. V lost 0 bases and J lost 9, with 12 bases in between. The CDR3 extends over 14 amino acids. The CDR3 loop reads CASSLTDSDGEQFF. CDR3 DNA (partial): TGTGCCAGCAGCTTAACGGACTCGGACGGTGAG.

At least ten counts were recorded for this clone. Read sequence stops 3 residues before the CDR3 end, and the germline J gene provides the missing end. The chain has TRBV19 and TRBJ1-5, with 8 bases fitting TRBD1. CDR1 and CDR2 (germline): LNHDA, SQIVND (reference sequence). V trimming: 3 bases; J trimming: 5 bases; junction bases outside the gene matches: 3. The CDR3 covers 14 residues. This CDR3 reads CASSIVTGDQPQHF. CDR3 DNA, as far as it was read: TGTGCCAGTAGTATTGTGACAGGGGATCAGCCC.

At least ten counts were recorded for this clone. The CDR3 is cut off 3 residues early in the read; its end comes from the germline J gene. V gene TRBV11-3 combines with J gene TRBJ2-1; 9 positions agree with TRBD1. This CDR3 is built from 15 residues. Germline values: CDR1 SGHNT, CDR2 YENEEA. The ends lost 6 bases at V and 5 bases at J; junction bases unmatched: 8. This CDR3 reads CASSSRQGDHNEQFF. Incomplete CDR3 DNA: TGTGCCAGCAGTTCACGACAGGGGGATCACAATGAG.

This clone was picked up many times. The read comes to an end 3 residues before the CDR3 does, leaving the germline J gene to fill in the end. The chain combines TRBV7-9 with TRBJ1-1; TRBD1 might be the D (6 bases). This CDR3 contains 13 residues. Germline CDR1 is SEHNR and CDR2 is FQNEAQ (reference sequence). V was trimmed by 6 bases and J by 4 bases, leaving 12 bases between them. CDR3 protein: CASRPGVSTEAFF. CDR3 DNA (partial): TGTGCCAGCAGGCCAGGGGTGAGCACTGAA. Full variable domain (rest looked up from reference TRBV7-9 and TRBJ1-1): DTGVSQNPRHKITKRGQNVTFRCDPISEHNRLYWYRQTLGQGPEFLTYFQNEAQLEKSRLLSDRFSAERPKGSFSTLEIQRTEQGDSAMYLCASRPGVSTEAFFGQGTRLTVV.

This clone has a handful of counts. The missing CDR3 end, 3 residues past where the read stops, is filled in from the germline J gene. The rearrangement links TRBV6-2 or TRBV6-3 to TRBJ2-5; 9 nucleotides agree with TRBD2. CDR1 and CDR2 from the germline V gene are MNHEY and SVGEGT. This CDR3 has 15 residues. V shed 2 bases and J 4 bases; nucleotides not matched to a gene: 5. The DNA read from the CDR3 is TGTGCCAGCAGTTACCGGGGACTAGCTGGAGAGACC. Amino acids: CASSYRGLAGET. The full-length CDR3 reads as CASSYRGLAGETQYF.

Worth noting for this clone: The read gets to within 3 residues of the CDR3 end, and the germline J gene fills in the rest. The V and J genes are TRBV19 and TRBJ1-5; 7 nucleotides match TRBD1. The CDR3 sequence is 14 residues long. Germline V gene sequence: CDR1 LNHDA, CDR2 SQIVND (reference sequence). Trimming took 5 bases from V and 5 from J; bases not matched to a gene: 6. The CDR3 bases that were read are TGTGCCAGTAGTGGTCGACAGGGACATCAGCCC. Protein sequence: CASSGRQGHQP. The whole CDR3 sequence is CASSGRQGHQPQHF.

This clone was counted at least ten times. The read falls 3 residues short of the CDR3 end, and the missing part is taken from the germline J gene. The V gene is TRBV19, the J gene TRBJ2-2; 12 bases map to TRBD1. The germline V gene has CDR1 LNHDA and CDR2 SQIVND (reference sequence). After removal of 6 bases from V and 6 bases from J, the junction contained 5 bases not matched to a gene. This CDR3 contains 15 residues. This CDR3 reads CASSLGQGAAGELFF. The part of the CDR3 DNA that was read is TGTGCCAGTAGCTTGGGACAGGGGGCCGCCGGGGAG.

In its sample, this clone was seen many times. The CDR3 end lies 3 residues beyond the end of the read and is filled in from the germline J gene. V gene TRBV12-5 combines with J gene TRBJ2-7; D may be TRBD1 (6 bases). The CDR3 is made up of 16 amino acids. Trimming took 0 bases from V and 0 from J, leaving 12 bases between them. Germline V gives CDR1 LGHNT, CDR2 FRNRAP. Incomplete CDR3 DNA: TGTGCTAGTGGTTTGGTGGTTGACAGGTTCTCCTACGAG. It translates to CASGLVVDRFSYE. The whole CDR3 is CASGLVVDRFSYEQYF.

There are many counts of this clone. The observed sequence ends 3 residues before the CDR3 terminus, with the missing tail filled in from the germline J gene. The chain has TRBV11-2 and TRBJ2-1; 10 bases agree with TRBD2. CDR3 length equals 15 residues. V lost 5 bases and J lost 2; bases outside the gene matches: 3. Germline V gene data show CDR1 as SGHAT and CDR2 as FQNNGV. The CDR3 loop is CASSRLAGTYNEQFF. The sequenced part of the CDR3 DNA is TGTGCCAGCAGCCGACTAGCGGGCACCTACAATGAG.

This clone was seen at least ten times. The read ends 3 residues shy of where the CDR3 ends; the end is completed using the germline J gene. This chain links TRBV20-1 with TRBJ1-4, with 8 bases that match TRBD1. This CDR3 comprises 12 residues. Per germline, CDR1 DFQATT and CDR2 SNEGSKA (reference sequence). The CDR3 DNA, read in part, is TGCAGTGCTAGAGGGACAGGGAAGCAA. Protein: CSARGTGKQ. The CDR3 reads in full as CSARGTGKQLFF.

Worth noting for this clone: The sequence runs out 3 residues before the end of the CDR3; the remainder is reconstructed from the germline J gene. The rearrangement uses TRBV11-3 and TRBJ2-5; 7 bases map to TRBD1. This CDR3 region has 15 residues. Trimming removed 5 bases from V and 5 bases from J; junction bases left unmatched: 11. The germline V gene has CDR1 SGHNT and CDR2 YENEEA. The CDR3 reads CASSTRTGDGETQYF. CDR3 DNA, as far as it was read: TGTGCCAGCAGCACCCGGACAGGTGACGGCGAGACC.

This clone has at least ten counts. The covered CDR3 bases are TGTGCCAGTAGTAGGACTGCCCTCGAG. It is translated as CASSRTALE. The CDR3 in its entirety is CASSRTALEQYF. This chain links TRBV19 with TRBJ2-7; maybe TRBD2 (5 bases). The sequence runs out 3 residues before the end of the CDR3; the remainder is reconstructed from the germline J gene. Germline values: CDR1 LNHDA, CDR2 SQIVND (reference sequence). The CDR3 is made up of 12 amino acids. Trimming cost V 4 bases and J 6 bases, with 10 bases left between them.

This clone was detected many times. The part of the CDR3 DNA that was read is TGTGCCAGCAGTTTGGCCGGGACTGGGGGAAACATT. This sequence encodes CASSLAGTGGNI. The CDR3 reads in full as CASSLAGTGGNIQYF. The chain has TRBV12-3 or TRBV12-4 and TRBJ2-4; the D gene is possibly TRBD2 (6 bases). The read is 3 residues too short to cover the CDR3 end, so that end is filled in from the germline J gene. CDR3 length: 15 residues. Between the trimmed V and J ends, which lost 3 bases and 6 bases, there was a span of 15 bases.

This clone came up many times. The read ends 3 residues shy of where the CDR3 ends; the end is completed using the germline J gene. The chain uses TRBV6-1 and TRBJ2-7, with TRBD1 identical over 7 bases. The germline gives CDR1 MNHNS, CDR2 SASEGT. The CDR3 runs 14 residues. V lost 4 bases to trimming and J lost 1 base; unmatched junction nucleotides: 4. This chain's CDR3 is CASSVQGSSYEQYF. CDR3 DNA (partial): TGTGCCAGCAGTGTACAGGGGTCGTCCTACGAG.

This clone was detected many times. The CDR3 spells CASSLRGGTPSTDTQYF. The covered CDR3 bases are TGCGCCAGCAGCTTAAGGGGGGGGACCCCAAGCACAGATACG. The chain joins TRBV5-1 to TRBJ2-3, with D possibly TRBD2 on 7 matching bases. The DNA ends 3 residues before the CDR3 does, and the rest of the CDR3 is filled in from the germline J gene. This CDR3 is 17 amino acids long. The V and J ends lost 2 bases and 0 bases respectively, with 16 bases between them. From germline, CDR1 is SGHRS and CDR2 YFSETQ.